A selection of T cell receptor beta chains follows, all from one sample in a study of blood T cell repertoires in COVID-19. Clones were read by immunoSEQ multiplex PCR, and TCRdb kept only the in-frame ones, dropping some. The table records tens of thousands of clones, approximately 79% of them present only once. Sequenced input: peripheral blood. The receptors originated from a woman older than 75 with acute or convalescent COVID-19. The CDR3 runs from the conserved cysteine through the conserved F or W. A D gene is named only where the DNA matches it firmly. Clone size is stated in some rows and not others, as once, few, many or a class when expanded.

d_gene: TRBD1; v_gene: TRBV18; j_gene: TRBJ1-5; abundance: -; CDR3aa: CASSRDRGYQPQHF; CDR3nt: TGTGCCAGCTCAAGGGACAGGGGCTATCAGCCCCAGCATTTT
d_gene: TRBD1; v_gene: TRBV7-2; j_gene: TRBJ1-2; abundance: -; CDR3aa: CASSLAGGADYGYTF; CDR3nt: TGTGCCAGCAGCTTAGCAGGGGGCGCCGACTATGGCTACACCTTC
d_gene: -; v_gene: TRBV7-9; j_gene: TRBJ1-2; abundance: -; CDR3aa: CASSLEDPGVYGYTF; CDR3nt: TGTGCCAGCAGCTTAGAAGACCCAGGGGTTTATGGCTACACCTTC
d_gene: -; v_gene: TRBV5-4; j_gene: TRBJ1-1; abundance: few; CDR3aa: CASSLRLVAVAEAFF; CDR3nt: TGTGCCAGCAGCTTGAGACTAGTGGCCGTCGCTGAAGCTTTCTTT
d_gene: TRBD2; v_gene: TRBV19; j_gene: TRBJ2-1; abundance: -; CDR3aa: CASSTILAERTYNEQFF; CDR3nt: TGTGCCAGTAGTACGATACTAGCGGAGAGGACCTACAATGAGCAGTTCTTC
d_gene: TRBD2; v_gene: TRBV3-1/TRBV3-2; j_gene: TRBJ2-7; abundance: -; CDR3aa: CASSQGLAGVGEQYF; CDR3nt: TGTGCCAGCAGCCAAGGACTAGCGGGAGTGGGTGAGCAGTACTTC
d_gene: TRBD1; v_gene: TRBV5-1; j_gene: TRBJ1-6; abundance: few; CDR3aa: CASSLGQGSSPLHF; CDR3nt: TGCGCCAGCAGCTTGGGACAGGGGAGTTCACCCCTCCACTTT
d_gene: TRBD2; v_gene: TRBV5-8; j_gene: TRBJ2-4; abundance: -; CDR3aa: CASSTGTILAKNIQYF; CDR3nt: TGTGCCAGCAGCACCGGGACTATTCTAGCCAAAAACATTCAGTACTTC
d_gene: TRBD1; v_gene: TRBV5-1; j_gene: TRBJ1-1; abundance: -; CDR3aa: CASSPGGRGTEAFF; CDR3nt: TGCGCCAGCAGTCCAGGGGGTCGGGGGACTGAAGCTTTCTTT
d_gene: TRBD2; v_gene: TRBV24-1; j_gene: TRBJ2-1; abundance: -; CDR3aa: CATSDGLAGTYNEQFF; CDR3nt: TGTGCCACCAGTGATGGACTAGCGGGTACCTACAATGAGCAGTTCTTC
d_gene: TRBD2; v_gene: TRBV9; j_gene: TRBJ2-7; abundance: -; CDR3aa: CASSVASGQTYEQYF; CDR3nt: TGTGCCAGCAGCGTAGCTAGCGGTCAAACCTACGAGCAGTACTTC
d_gene: TRBD1; v_gene: TRBV19; j_gene: TRBJ1-2; abundance: -; CDR3aa: CASTGQGVDGYTF; CDR3nt: TGTGCCAGTACCGGACAGGGCGTGGATGGCTACACCTTC
d_gene: -; v_gene: TRBV2; j_gene: TRBJ1-5; abundance: -; CDR3aa: CASSAYRAGNQPQHF; CDR3nt: TGTGCCAGCAGTGCTTACAGGGCGGGCAATCAGCCCCAGCATTTT
d_gene: -; v_gene: TRBV19; j_gene: TRBJ2-1; abundance: few; CDR3aa: CASSIGGLYDEQFF; CDR3nt: TGTGCCAGTAGTATAGGAGGTCTTTACGATGAGCAGTTCTTC
d_gene: -; v_gene: TRBV7-7; j_gene: TRBJ2-2; abundance: few; CDR3aa: CASSLGGMNTGELFF; CDR3nt: TGTGCCAGCAGCTTAGGCGGGATGAACACCGGGGAGCTGTTTTTT
d_gene: TRBD1; v_gene: TRBV6-5; j_gene: TRBJ2-3; abundance: -; CDR3aa: CASSTGDLTDTQYF; CDR3nt: TGTGCCAGCAGCACAGGGGATCTCACAGATACGCAGTATTTT
d_gene: TRBD1; v_gene: TRBV18; j_gene: TRBJ2-3; abundance: -; CDR3aa: CASYSRQGSTDTQYF; CDR3nt: TGTGCCAGCTACTCTCGACAGGGTAGCACAGATACGCAGTATTTT
d_gene: TRBD1; v_gene: TRBV5-1; j_gene: TRBJ1-4; abundance: -; CDR3aa: CASSLTGADNEKLFF; CDR3nt: TGCGCCAGCAGCTTGACAGGGGCCGATAATGAAAAACTGTTTTTT
d_gene: TRBD2; v_gene: TRBV9; j_gene: TRBJ2-2; abundance: -; CDR3aa: CASSVNPTSGGGELFF; CDR3nt: TGTGCCAGCAGCGTAAACCCGACTAGCGGGGGCGGGGAGCTGTTTTTT
d_gene: TRBD1; v_gene: TRBV24-1; j_gene: TRBJ2-2; abundance: -; CDR3aa: CATSDPGQGIGELFF; CDR3nt: TGTGCCACCAGTGACCCAGGACAGGGGATCGGGGAGCTGTTTTTT
d_gene: TRBD2; v_gene: TRBV11-2; j_gene: TRBJ2-2; abundance: -; CDR3aa: CASSWGLAGATNTGELFF; CDR3nt: TGTGCCAGCAGCTGGGGACTAGCGGGAGCCACGAACACCGGGGAGCTGTTTTTT
d_gene: TRBD2; v_gene: TRBV24-1; j_gene: TRBJ2-4; abundance: few; CDR3aa: CATSDFSGRVAKNIQYF; CDR3nt: TGTGCCACCAGTGATTTCTCCGGGAGGGTGGCCAAAAACATTCAGTACTTC
d_gene: -; v_gene: TRBV28; j_gene: TRBJ2-3; abundance: once; CDR3aa: CASSLRVYTQYF; CDR3nt: TGTGCCAGCAGCCTCAGGGTGTATACGCAGTATTTT
d_gene: -; v_gene: TRBV6-1; j_gene: TRBJ1-2; abundance: -; CDR3aa: CASSVVTGGYTF; CDR3nt: TGTGCCAGCAGTGTCGTTACGGGAGGCTACACCTTC
d_gene: -; v_gene: TRBV5-5; j_gene: TRBJ1-5; abundance: -; CDR3aa: CASSLLYSNQPQHF; CDR3nt: TGTGCCAGCAGCTTGTTGTATAGCAATCAGCCCCAGCATTTT
d_gene: -; v_gene: TRBV5-4; j_gene: TRBJ2-7; abundance: -; CDR3aa: CASSLGGRFPGEQYF; CDR3nt: TGTGCCAGCAGCTTGGGGGGCCGATTCCCCGGGGAGCAGTACTTC
d_gene: -; v_gene: TRBV24-1; j_gene: TRBJ2-1; abundance: -; CDR3aa: CATSFSGSTEQFF; CDR3nt: TGTGCCACCAGCTTTAGCGGCTCGACTGAGCAGTTCTTC